A single T cell receptor beta chain is shown here with its context. These data belong to a study of control samples from healthy donors and cancer patients. The CDR3 has 15 residues. V lost 2 bases, J lost 4 bases, and 13 bases lay in between. The germline CDR1 and CDR2 sequences are KGHSH and LQKENI. Profiled with immunoSEQ multiplex PCR; TCRdb holds only in-frame clones, not every one. Here the sample spans around 120,000 clones, roughly 90% being singletons. The chain combines TRBV18 with TRBJ2-3; no clear D. Source material: blood. The clonotype originates from a woman aged 18-29 years in good health. The CDR3 spells CASSPASHSPDTQYF. CDR3 in DNA: TGTGCCAGCTCACCAGCCTCCCACTCCCCAGATACGCAGTATTTT.